Detailed here is one T cell receptor beta chain. Sequencing used immunoSEQ multiplex PCR; TCRdb keeps in-frame clones, though not all of them. The sample contains some 96,000 clones, 87% of which appear only once. The sample comes from a study of blood T cell repertoires in COVID-19. In the study overall: Samples came from the United States, Italy and Spain, spanning acute and convalescent COVID-19.

V lost 4 bases to trimming and J lost 6 bases; unmatched junction nucleotides: 11. CDR1 KGHDR and CDR2 SFDVKD come from the germline V gene. The CDR3 sequence is 17 residues long. Sequencing was performed on peripheral blood. The chain links TRBV24-1 to TRBJ2-2, with 9 bases lining up with TRBD1. The source is a man in his thirties or forties in a cohort sampled during active COVID-19. The CDR3 reads CATSDRYRGLYAGELFF. The CDR3 bases are TGTGCCACCAGTGACCGCTACAGGGGGCTGTACGCCGGGGAGCTGTTTTTT.